These 5 T cell receptor beta chains were all obtained from the same sample, sequenced in a study of PD-1 blockade in classical Hodgkin lymphoma. Some clones are missing from TCRdb's copy, which holds only in-frame ones; the method was immunoSEQ multiplex PCR. This table has approximately 25,000 clones, about three quarters appearing once. Each patient's relapse followed autologous stem cell transplantation, and brentuximab vedotin exposure varied. This sample comprised peripheral blood mononuclear cells (PBMCs), obtained before the second cycle of nivolumab. The receptor set was obtained from a human donor with classical Hodgkin lymphoma.

The J gene is TRBJ2-3, the V gene TRBV28; perhaps TRBD2 as D (6 bases). Trimming removed 6 bases from V and 7 bases from J, with 8 bases in between. This CDR3 contains 11 residues. Germline lookup yields CDR1 MDHEN and CDR2 SYDVKM. CDR3 sequence: CASSGSYTQYF. CDR3 DNA sequence: TGTGCCAGCAGCGGGAGTTATACGCAGTATTTT.

The chain links TRBV7-9 to TRBJ2-4; 9 positions agree with TRBD1. Germline V lookup: CDR1 SEHNR, CDR2 FQNEAQ (reference sequence). Trimming at V came to 4 bases and at J to 0 bases, leaving 13 bases not matched to a gene. The CDR3 runs to 19 residues. CDR3: CASSWYRGQVPLAKNIQYF. CDR3 bases: TGTGCCAGCAGCTGGTACAGGGGGCAGGTCCCCTTAGCCAAAAACATTCAGTACTTC.

The chain links TRBV6-5 to TRBJ1-4, with TRBD1 as a possible D gene (5 bases). Germline V gives CDR1 MNHEY, CDR2 SVGAGI. The CDR3 is 14 amino acids. V lost 4 bases and J lost 6, with 12 bases in between. The CDR3 is CASSSGGADEKLFF. The DNA for the CDR3 is TGTGCCAGCAGTTCCGGGGGAGCGGATGAAAAACTGTTTTTT.

This clone was detected a few times. The chain has TRBV7-6 and TRBJ2-7, with 11 bases fitting TRBD2. The length of the CDR3 is 18 residues. Germline V gene data show CDR1 as SGHVS and CDR2 as FNYEAQ. V was pared by 2 bases and J by 3 bases, with 12 bases of the junction left unmatched. The CDR3 loop reads CASSLSVTSGRQVYEQYF. CDR3 DNA sequence: TGTGCCAGCAGCTTATCTGTAACTAGCGGGAGACAGGTCTACGAGCAGTACTTC.

V and J are TRBV13 and TRBJ2-5; D is unresolved. CDR3 size: 12 residues. The V gene lost 8 bases and the J gene lost 5 bases, with 12 bases spanning the gap. Germline CDR1 and CDR2: PRHDT and FYEKMQ (reference sequence). The CDR3 DNA reads TGTGCCAGCCAAGGACCCGAGGAGACCCAGTACTTC. Protein: CASQGPEETQYF.